This TCR beta chain was observed in a study of technical replicates of blood from a few donors. Some clones are missing from TCRdb's copy, which holds only in-frame ones; the method was immunoSEQ multiplex PCR. The data hold about 72,000 clones, with roughly 96% observed a single time. The receptor was isolated from a human donor in good health. The sample consisted of T cells isolated from PBMCs.

CDR3: CASSLYPSPGELFF. The DNA of the CDR3 is TGTGCCAGCAGCTTATACCCTAGCCCCGGGGAGCTGTTTTTT. V gene TRBV7-2 combines with J gene TRBJ2-2; a possible D gene is TRBD2 (5 bases). The ends were cut back, 2 bases at V and 6 bases at J, with 10 bases in the middle. This CDR3 has 14 residues. The germline CDR1 and CDR2 sequences are SGHTA and FQGNSA. Combining the CDR3 with reference TRBV7-2 and TRBJ2-2 gives the whole variable domain GAGVSQSPSNKVTEKGKDVELRCDPISGHTALYWYRQSLGQGLEFLIYFQGNSAPDKSGLPSDRFSAERTGGSVSTLTIQRTQQEDSAVYLCASSLYPSPGELFFGEGSRLTVL.